The clone carrying this T cell receptor (beta chain) was seen at least ten times. Its specificity is not known. The data originate from a study of CD8 T cells in ankylosing spondylitis. Study-level findings and limits: What seemed typical of ankylosing spondylitis blood was a TCR beta motif built from about 8 highly homologous variants.

The CDR3 is made up of 15 amino acids. The ends lost 1 base at V and 9 bases at J; junction bases unmatched: 6. CDR1 and CDR2 from the germline V gene are SGHTA and FQGNSA. Quantitative 5'-RACE with molecular barcodes produced the TCR beta libraries. From the 5' RACE reads, TCRdb called clonotypes with MiXCR, one entry per CDR3 protein. The sample contains just under 550,000 distinct CDR3 sequences, roughly 13% of which appear only once. This TCR was recovered from a male donor with ankylosing spondylitis. V usage is TRBV7-2 and J usage is TRBJ2-1; the match to TRBD2 covers 10 bases. The sequenced sample was blood, either unsorted or a sorted T cell fraction (not recorded which). CDR3 sequence reads: CASSLGLAGVSEQFF. The CDR3 coding sequence is TGTGCCAGCAGCTTAGGCCTAGCGGGAGTTAGTGAGCAGTTCTTC. The full variable domain, in which reference TRBV7-2 and TRBJ2-1 provide the parts outside the CDR3, is GAGVSQSPSNKVTEKGKDVELRCDPISGHTALYWYRQSLGQGLEFLIYFQGNSAPDKSGLPSDRFSAERTGGSVSTLTIQRTQQEDSAVYLCASSLGLAGVSEQFFGPGTRLTVL.